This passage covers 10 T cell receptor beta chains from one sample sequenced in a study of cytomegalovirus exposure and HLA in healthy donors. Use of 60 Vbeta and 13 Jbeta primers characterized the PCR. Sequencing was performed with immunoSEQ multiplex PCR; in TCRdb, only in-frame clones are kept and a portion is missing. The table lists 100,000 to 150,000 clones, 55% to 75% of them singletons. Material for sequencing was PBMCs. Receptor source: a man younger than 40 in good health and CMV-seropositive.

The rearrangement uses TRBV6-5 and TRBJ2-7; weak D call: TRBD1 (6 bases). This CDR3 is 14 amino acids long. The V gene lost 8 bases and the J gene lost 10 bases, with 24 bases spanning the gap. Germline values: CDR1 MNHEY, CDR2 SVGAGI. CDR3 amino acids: CASRSVLTGNPQYF. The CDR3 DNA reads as TGTGCCAGCCGTTCCGTTTTAACAGGGAACCCACAGTACTTC.

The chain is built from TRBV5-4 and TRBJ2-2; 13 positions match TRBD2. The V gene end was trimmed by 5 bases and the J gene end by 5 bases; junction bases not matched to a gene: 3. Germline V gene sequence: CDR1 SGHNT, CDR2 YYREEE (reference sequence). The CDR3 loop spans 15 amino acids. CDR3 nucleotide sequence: TGTGCCAGCAGGACACTAGCGGGAGGGACCGGGGAGCTGTTTTTT. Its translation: CASRTLAGGTGELFF. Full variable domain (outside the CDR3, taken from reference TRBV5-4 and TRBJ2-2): ETGVTQSPTHLIKTRGQQVTLRCSSQSGHNTVSWYQQALGQGPQFIFQYYREEENGRGNFPPRFSGLQFPNYSSELNVNALELDDSALYLCASRTLAGGTGELFFGEGSRLTVL.

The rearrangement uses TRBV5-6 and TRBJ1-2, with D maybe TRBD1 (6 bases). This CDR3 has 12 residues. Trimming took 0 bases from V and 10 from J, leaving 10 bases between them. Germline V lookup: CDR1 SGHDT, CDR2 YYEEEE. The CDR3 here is CASSLGDMSYTF. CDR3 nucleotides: TGTGCCAGCAGCTTGGGGGACATGTCCTACACCTTC.

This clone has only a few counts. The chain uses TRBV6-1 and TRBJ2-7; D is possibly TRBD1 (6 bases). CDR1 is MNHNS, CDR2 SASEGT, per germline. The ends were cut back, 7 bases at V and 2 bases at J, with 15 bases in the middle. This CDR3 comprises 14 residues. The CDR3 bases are TGTGCCAGCATCAAAAGGGACACAACCTACGAGCAGTACTTC. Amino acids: CASIKRDTTYEQYF.

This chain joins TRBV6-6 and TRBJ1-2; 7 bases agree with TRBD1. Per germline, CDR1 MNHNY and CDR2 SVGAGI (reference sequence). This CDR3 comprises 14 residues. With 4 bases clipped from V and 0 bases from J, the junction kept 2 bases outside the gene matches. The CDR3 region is CASSWTGANYGYTF. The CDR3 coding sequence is TGTGCCAGCAGTTGGACAGGAGCTAACTATGGCTACACCTTC.

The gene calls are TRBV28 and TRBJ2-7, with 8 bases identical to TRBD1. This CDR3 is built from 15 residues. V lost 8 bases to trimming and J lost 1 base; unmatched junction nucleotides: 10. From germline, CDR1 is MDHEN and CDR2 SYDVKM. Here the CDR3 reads CASLPGTGLSYEQYF. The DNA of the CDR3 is TGTGCCAGCCTTCCCGGGACAGGTCTTTCCTACGAGCAGTACTTC.

CDR3 coding DNA: TGTGCCAGCAGTTTATGGATAGCAGATACGCAGTATTTT. Translated, it gives CASSLWIADTQYF. The rearrangement joins TRBV28 to TRBJ2-3; D gene uncertain. Germline V gene lookup returns CDR1 MDHEN and CDR2 SYDVKM. Deletions cut 0 bases from V and 4 bases from J, with 5 bases between. The CDR3 has 13 amino acids.

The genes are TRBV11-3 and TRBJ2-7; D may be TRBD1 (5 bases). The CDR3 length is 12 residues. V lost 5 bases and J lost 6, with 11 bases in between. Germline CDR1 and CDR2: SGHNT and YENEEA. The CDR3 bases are TGTGCCAGCAGCGACGTAAGGGGCGAGCAGTACTTC. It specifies CASSDVRGEQYF.

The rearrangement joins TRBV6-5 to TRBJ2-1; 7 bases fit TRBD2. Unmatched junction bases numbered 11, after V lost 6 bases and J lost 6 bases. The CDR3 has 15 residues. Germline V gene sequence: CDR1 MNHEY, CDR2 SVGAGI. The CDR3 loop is CASSPGSGTSNEQFF. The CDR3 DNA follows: TGTGCCAGCAGCCCGGGCAGCGGGACCTCCAATGAGCAGTTCTTC.

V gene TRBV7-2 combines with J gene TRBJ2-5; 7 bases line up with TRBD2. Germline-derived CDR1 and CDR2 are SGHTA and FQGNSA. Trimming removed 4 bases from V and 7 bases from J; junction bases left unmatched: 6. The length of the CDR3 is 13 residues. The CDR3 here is CASSSRTGGTQYF. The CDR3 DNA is TGTGCCAGCAGCTCTCGGACGGGAGGGACCCAGTACTTC.